What follows are 3 T cell receptor beta chains derived from one specimen sequenced in a study of cytomegalovirus exposure and HLA in healthy donors. Primers included in the PCR were 60 Vbeta and 13 Jbeta primers. TCRdb's table, derived via immunoSEQ multiplex PCR, lists solely in-frame clones and lacks some. Altogether 160,000 or so clones are present, around 80% being singletons, with the ten largest covering around 0.69%. The sequenced sample consisted of PBMCs. The source is a woman aged 40 to 50 in good health and CMV-seronegative.

The chain joins TRBV4-1 to TRBJ2-3; D remains ambiguous. Germline loops: CDR1 MGHRA, CDR2 YSYEKL. This CDR3 is 15 amino acids long. Between the trimmed V and J ends, which lost 4 bases and 7 bases, there was a span of 18 bases. CDR3: CASSLLPGSRNTQYF. The CDR3 region has the DNA TGCGCCAGCAGCCTCCTTCCGGGTTCTAGGAATACGCAGTATTTT.

The table lists this clone with many counts. Its ends do not fully match the called genes, so a read error is possible. The rearrangement links TRBV7-7 to TRBJ2-7, with TRBD1 identical over 9 bases. The germline V gene has CDR1 SSHAT and CDR2 FNYEAQ (reference sequence). This CDR3 is 13 amino acids long. This CDR3 reads CASSRDRAYEQYF. The DNA of the CDR3 is TGTGCTAGCAGCCGGGACAGGGCCTACGAGCAGTACTTC.

This clone was detected only a few times. The J gene is TRBJ1-1, the V gene TRBV4-1; 8 nucleotides agree with TRBD1. Trimming took 4 bases from V and 3 from J; bases not matched to a gene: 10. This CDR3 region has 16 residues. Germline CDR1 MGHRA, CDR2 YSYEKL. CDR3 DNA: TGCGCCAGCAGCCCCCAGACAGGGGCGGGGTACACTGAAGCTTTCTTT. It is translated as CASSPQTGAGYTEAFF.